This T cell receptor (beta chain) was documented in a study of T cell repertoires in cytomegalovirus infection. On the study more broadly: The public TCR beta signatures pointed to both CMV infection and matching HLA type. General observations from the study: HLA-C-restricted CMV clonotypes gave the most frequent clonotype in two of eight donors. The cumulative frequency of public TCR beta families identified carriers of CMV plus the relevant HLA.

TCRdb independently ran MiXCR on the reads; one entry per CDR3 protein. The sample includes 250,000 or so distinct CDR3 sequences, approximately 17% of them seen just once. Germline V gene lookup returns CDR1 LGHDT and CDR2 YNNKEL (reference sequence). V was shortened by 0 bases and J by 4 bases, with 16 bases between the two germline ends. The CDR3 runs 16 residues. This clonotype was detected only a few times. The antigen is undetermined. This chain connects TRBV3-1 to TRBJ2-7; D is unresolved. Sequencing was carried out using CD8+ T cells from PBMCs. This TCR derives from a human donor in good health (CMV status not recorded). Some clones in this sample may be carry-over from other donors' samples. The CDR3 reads CASSQDYGSTLYEQYF. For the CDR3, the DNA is TGTGCCAGCAGCCAAGATTATGGCAGCACCCTATACGAGCAGTACTTC.